This T cell receptor (beta chain) was captured in a study of cytomegalovirus exposure and HLA in healthy donors. Primers for the PCR totalled 60 Vbeta and 13 Jbeta. Here immunoSEQ multiplex PCR was the method, and the copy in TCRdb shows in-frame clones only, minus some. The table records approximately 150,000 clones, approximately 80% of them present only once. This CDR3 contains 18 residues. Trimming removed 2 bases from V and 9 bases from J; junction bases left unmatched: 21. Per the germline V gene, CDR1 is ENHRY and CDR2 is SYGVKD. This chain joins TRBV10-3 and TRBJ2-5; 7 nucleotides agree with TRBD1. Sequenced material: PBMCs. The source is a woman in her 40s in good health and CMV-seropositive. The CDR3 is CAISEKGAPIGAQLAQYF. The CDR3 DNA reads TGTGCCATCAGTGAGAAGGGGGCCCCGATAGGGGCCCAACTTGCCCAGTACTTC.